Shown below are 24 T cell receptor beta chains from a single sample sequenced in a study of blood T cell repertoires in COVID-19. Repertoires were generated with immunoSEQ multiplex PCR, while TCRdb's copy carries only in-frame clones and drops some. This sample has over 110,000 clones; roughly 84% occur once, and the top ten carry under 5.5%. The sample consisted of PBMCs or T cells enriched from blood (not recorded which). These receptor sequences come from a man between 40 and 49 years old with acute COVID-19.

The chain uses TRBV6-1 and TRBJ1-2; 12 bases are shared with TRBD1. CDR1 and CDR2 (germline): MNHNS, SASEGT. The ends lost 4 bases at V and 2 bases at J; junction bases unmatched: 17. The CDR3 sequence is 20 residues long. CDR3 coding DNA: TGTGCCAGCAGTGGAACATCACCGGGACAGGGGGCGGTGTCCAACTATGGCTACACCTTC. Residues: CASSGTSPGQGAVSNYGYTF.

The rearrangement joins TRBV7-9 to TRBJ2-5; 7 bases are a match to TRBD2. V was clipped by 1 base and J by 7 bases; unmatched bases: 9. In germline, CDR1 is SEHNR, CDR2 FQNEAQ (reference sequence). CDR3 length: 15 amino acids. The CDR3 region is CASSLGRGGSWTQYF. The CDR3 bases are TGTGCCAGCAGCTTAGGCCGGGGCGGGAGTTGGACCCAGTACTTC.

As for this clone: Compared with germline, one end of the junction differs, possibly owing to a read error. This rearrangement joins TRBV6-5 to TRBJ1-2, with no clear D. The germline V gene encodes CDR1 MNHEY and CDR2 SVGAGI. CDR3 length equals 15 residues. CDR3 coding DNA: TGTGCCAGCAGTTTTGTAGCCAGATTATGGCTACCCCCCAGCTTC. Amino acid sequence: CASSFVARLWLPPSF.

The CDR3 DNA reads TGTGCCAGCAGCCCCCAGGGGAATGAGCAGTTCTTC. It yields the protein CASSPQGNEQFF. The J gene is TRBJ2-1, the V gene TRBV7-8; possible D gene TRBD1, 6 bases. CDR3 length: 12 residues. The germline V gene encodes CDR1 SGHVS and CDR2 FQNEAQ. Between the trimmed V and J ends, which lost 5 bases and 7 bases, there was a span of 9 bases. The full variable domain, completed using reference TRBV7-8 and TRBJ2-1, is GAGVSQSPRYKVAKRGQDVALRCDPISGHVSLFWYQQALGQGPEFLTYFQNEAQLDKSGLPSDRFFAERPEGSVSTLKIQRTQQEDSAVYLCASSPQGNEQFFGPGTRLTVL.

V is TRBV5-6 and J is TRBJ1-3; the D is unclear. V shed 4 bases and J shed 0 bases, with 11 bases lying between them. Germline V gene data show CDR1 as SGHDT and CDR2 as YYEEEE. The CDR3 runs to 15 residues. CDR3 nucleotides: TGTGCCAGCAGCCCGGACTATTACTCTGGAAACACCATATATTTT. This gives the protein CASSPDYYSGNTIYF.

This rearrangement joins TRBV5-6 to TRBJ2-7, with no clear D. The CDR3 runs 13 residues. CDR1 SGHDT and CDR2 YYEEEE come from the germline V gene. V was shortened by 2 bases and J by 2 bases, with 8 bases between the two germline ends. Here the CDR3 reads CASSLIAAYEQYF. CDR3 in DNA: TGTGCCAGCAGCTTAATCGCGGCCTACGAGCAGTACTTC.

The V call is TRBV11-2, the J call TRBJ1-1; the D is unclear. Trimming shortened V by 5 bases and J by 1 base, and 8 bases separated the two germline ends. This CDR3 region has 13 residues. CDR1 and CDR2 (germline): SGHAT, FQNNGV. CDR3 nucleotide sequence: TGTGCCAGCAGCCCGGCAGGGAACACTGAAGCTTTCTTT. Encoded protein: CASSPAGNTEAFF.

The V and J genes are TRBV10-3 and TRBJ1-2; D is unclear. CDR1 is ENHRY and CDR2 is SYGVKD in the germline V gene. The CDR3 spans 16 residues. V dropped 4 bases and J dropped 0 bases, with 15 bases sitting between them. The CDR3 region has the DNA TGTGCCATCAGTGTACATCCATCCCCTGCTAACTATGGCTACACCTTC. It codes for CAISVHPSPANYGYTF.

This clone has only one observation. The J gene is TRBJ2-2, the V gene TRBV19, with 7 nucleotides matching TRBD1. The germline CDR1 and CDR2 sequences are LNHDA and SQIVND (reference sequence). The CDR3 runs 15 residues. V gave up 0 bases and J gave up 6 bases; unmatched junction bases: 4. CDR3: CASSIDRQGAGELFF. CDR3 in DNA: TGTGCCAGTAGTATAGATCGTCAGGGGGCCGGGGAGCTGTTTTTT.

The chain links TRBV19 to TRBJ2-5; 7 bases line up with TRBD1. The germline V gene encodes CDR1 LNHDA and CDR2 SQIVND (reference sequence). Losses at the gene ends were 7 bases for V and 4 bases for J; bases not matched to a gene: 9. The CDR3 is 14 amino acids. The CDR3 DNA reads as TGTGCCAGTACCTCAAGGGGGCTCGGAGAGACCCAGTACTTC. Amino acids: CASTSRGLGETQYF.

This chain links TRBV27 with TRBJ2-1; 8 bases match TRBD1. J lost 4 bases, V lost 5 bases, and 10 bases had no gene match. The germline V gene has CDR1 MNHEY and CDR2 SMNVEV (reference sequence). The CDR3 has 16 residues. The DNA of the CDR3 is TGTGCCAGCAGTCCAGACCGACAGGGGCTATACAATGAGCAGTTCTTC. This encodes CASSPDRQGLYNEQFF.

V and J are TRBV28 and TRBJ2-6; D unclear. Trimming shortened V by 6 bases and J by 0 bases, and 9 bases separated the two germline ends. The CDR3 extends over 15 amino acids. Germline CDR1 MDHEN, CDR2 SYDVKM. CDR3 residues: CASSSPSSGANVLTF. The CDR3, as DNA: TGTGCCAGCAGCTCCCCTAGCTCTGGGGCCAACGTCCTGACTTTC.

The V gene is TRBV5-6, the J gene TRBJ2-7; weak D call: TRBD1 (6 bases). Germline assignment: CDR1 SGHDT and CDR2 YYEEEE. The CDR3 length is 15 residues. The V end was cut by 3 bases, the J end by 3 bases, with 16 bases between. The CDR3 region is CASSSGPRDNYEQYF. CDR3 nucleotide sequence: TGTGCCAGCAGCTCCGGGCCTCGGGACAACTACGAGCAGTACTTC.

V usage is TRBV27 and J usage is TRBJ1-1, with D tentatively TRBD1 (6 bases). CDR3 length: 11 amino acids. Germline V CDR1 and CDR2: MNHEY, SMNVEV (reference sequence). Trimming took 6 bases from V and 9 from J, leaving 11 bases between them. Here the CDR3 DNA reads TGTGCCAGCAGAGGGGGGGGAAAAGCTTTCTTT. It is translated as CASRGGGKAFF.

The chain uses TRBV5-1 and TRBJ1-1, with 9 bases matching TRBD1. Germline lookup yields CDR1 SGHRS and CDR2 YFSETQ. The length of the CDR3 is 14 residues. V shed 0 bases, J shed 7 bases, and the junction held 4 bases outside the gene matches. This CDR3 is CASSLGTGVNEAFF. CDR3 nucleotides: TGCGCCAGCAGCTTGGGGACAGGGGTGAATGAAGCTTTCTTT.

The J gene is TRBJ2-1, the V gene TRBV10-2; TRBD2 is a possible D gene (6 bases). Trimming removed 8 bases at V and 1 base at J, with 9 bases between. Germline CDR1 reads WSHSY; CDR2 reads SAAADI. The CDR3 contains 13 residues. CDR3 in DNA: TGCGCCAGCCGTGGAGGGTCCTACAATGAGCAGTTCTTC. It translates to CASRGGSYNEQFF.

A few counts support this clone. The gene calls are TRBV19 and TRBJ1-4; TRBD1 might be the D (5 bases). This CDR3 has 15 residues. Trimming left V 3 bases short and J 8 bases short, with 16 bases between. Germline CDR1 LNHDA, CDR2 SQIVND (reference sequence). The CDR3 nucleotides are TGTGCCAGTAGTATCCGGAGGGGTGTGTCGGAAAAACTGTTTTTT. Its translation: CASSIRRGVSEKLFF.

This clone turned up a few times. This chain uses TRBV6-5 with TRBJ2-7, with a tentative D call TRBD1 (5 bases). The germline V gene has CDR1 MNHEY and CDR2 SVGAGI. V shed 7 bases and J shed 0 bases, with 7 bases lying between them. The CDR3 runs 12 residues. The CDR3 spells CASKGDSYEQYF. The CDR3 region has the DNA TGTGCCAGCAAAGGGGACTCCTACGAGCAGTACTTC.

The genes are TRBV6-6 and TRBJ2-7; TRBD2 aligns across 9 bases. This CDR3 is 15 amino acids long. Germline trimming cut 2 bases from V and 7 bases from J; bases unmatched to any gene: 9. The germline gives CDR1 MNHNY, CDR2 SVGAGI (reference sequence). CDR3 protein: CASSYPESGGFEQYF. In DNA, the CDR3 is TGTGCCAGCAGTTACCCCGAGAGCGGGGGGTTTGAGCAGTACTTC.

This rearrangement joins TRBV11-2 to TRBJ2-2, with 9 bases identical to TRBD1. CDR1 and CDR2 (germline): SGHAT, FQNNGV. The V segment lost 3 bases and the J segment 6 bases; nucleotides outside the gene matches: 11. The CDR3 consists of 17 residues. The CDR3 DNA sequence: TGTGCCAGCAGCTTGACCGGGACAGGGATAGTTGCCGGGGAGCTGTTTTTT. It specifies CASSLTGTGIVAGELFF.

The V gene is TRBV4-2, the J gene TRBJ1-5, with 7 bases aligning to TRBD1. The ends lost 4 bases at V and 0 bases at J; junction bases unmatched: 3. Germline loops: CDR1 LGHNA, CDR2 YNFKEQ. This CDR3 is built from 15 residues. The CDR3 reads CASSLGTDSNQPQHF. The CDR3, as DNA: TGTGCCAGCAGCCTAGGGACAGATAGCAATCAGCCCCAGCATTTT.

This clone was observed a few times. This rearrangement joins TRBV4-3 to TRBJ2-7; maybe TRBD2 (5 bases). Trimming removed 0 bases at V and 3 bases at J, with 9 bases between. CDR1 LGHNA and CDR2 YSLEER come from the germline V gene. This CDR3 comprises 14 residues. The CDR3: CASSQDFRGYEQYF. CDR3 DNA: TGCGCCAGCAGCCAAGATTTTCGGGGCTACGAGCAGTACTTC.

The chain carries TRBV9 and TRBJ2-5; TRBD1 aligns across 11 bases. Germline trimming cut 3 bases from V and 5 bases from J; bases unmatched to any gene: 9. From germline, CDR1 is SGDLS and CDR2 YYNGEE. This CDR3 has 16 residues. The DNA for the CDR3 is TGTGCCAGCAGCGCGGGAGGACAGGGGGCGCGGGAGACCCAGTACTTC. Encoded protein: CASSAGGQGARETQYF. Full variable domain (outside the CDR3, taken from reference TRBV9 and TRBJ2-5): DSGVTQTPKHLITATGQRVTLRCSPRSGDLSVYWYQQSLDQGLQFLIQYYNGEERAKGNILERFSAQQFPDLHSELNLSSLELGDSALYFCASSAGGQGARETQYFGPGTRLLVL.

This chain connects TRBV5-6 to TRBJ1-1; the D gene is possibly TRBD1 (5 bases). The CDR3 contains 15 residues. V shed 0 bases and J shed 3 bases, with 12 bases lying between them. Germline CDR1 reads SGHDT; CDR2 reads YYEEEE. CDR3 bases: TGTGCCAGCAGCTTGGGTTCCAGGGACTACACTGAAGCTTTCTTT. This gives the protein CASSLGSRDYTEAFF.